This T cell receptor beta chain derives from a study of blood T cell repertoires in COVID-19. The wider study: From T cells, B-cell-depleted T cells, or PBMCs came the material, which was cDNA or gDNA.

In the study's own analysis: Reference gene primer amplification gave nucleated cell count estimates. Repertoires were generated with immunoSEQ multiplex PCR, while TCRdb's copy carries only in-frame clones and drops some. V and J calls plus clone size are reproduced from that table; the DNA served to infer D and trimming. This sample carries roughly 180,000 clones, around 85% of them seen once, and the ten largest clones take approximately 8.9%. There are 15 residues in the CDR3. V lost 0 bases and J lost 7, with 12 bases in between. Germline lookup yields CDR1 MNHEY and CDR2 SVGAGI. The sample was peripheral blood. This TCR was recovered from a woman aged 60-70 years with acute or convalescent COVID-19. The chain is built from TRBV6-5 and TRBJ1-4; TRBD1 is a possible D gene (6 bases). DNA of the CDR3: TGTGCCAGCAGTTACTCGCCCCAAGGGGGTGAAAAACTGTTTTTT. Translation: CASSYSPQGGEKLFF.